Listed here are 6 T cell receptor beta chains from one sample, sequenced in a study of response to subunit inactivated influenza vaccine. MiXCR was run by TCRdb on the RT-PCR reads, yielding one entry per CDR3 protein. The sample lists some 520,000 distinct CDR3 sequences; 15% to 20% were seen once. The specimen comprised CD4+ T cells sorted from PBMCs, sampled less than 30 months after vaccination. These receptors originate from a man in his fifties or sixties who received an inactivated influenza vaccine.

The V and J genes are TRBV20-1 and TRBJ2-5, with 9 positions matching TRBD2. The CDR3 loop spans 14 amino acids. V gave up 6 bases and J gave up 2 bases; unmatched junction bases: 7. In germline, CDR1 is DFQATT, CDR2 SNEGSKA (reference sequence). In nucleotides, the CDR3 is TGCAGTGCAGGAAGCGGGAGGACACAAGAGACCCAGTACTTC. It is translated as CSAGSGRTQETQYF.

This clonotype has only a few counts. It may be a read error: a sequence one base away is much more abundant. The chain uses TRBV12-3 or TRBV12-4 and TRBJ1-1; D is ambiguous. Trimming shortened V by 3 bases and J by 0 bases, and 2 bases separated the two germline ends. This CDR3 is built from 12 residues. The CDR3 is CASSFLNTEAFF. The DNA for the CDR3 is TGTGCCAGCAGTTTTTTGAACACTGAAGCTTTCTTT.

This chain joins TRBV11-1 and TRBJ2-3; 13 nucleotides agree with TRBD2. J was trimmed by 5 bases and V by 5 bases; bases with no gene match: 4. Looked up from germline, CDR1 is SGHAT and CDR2 is FQDESV (reference sequence). The CDR3 runs to 15 residues. CDR3 region: CASSRGLAGQDTQYF. In DNA form, the CDR3 reads TGTGCCAGCAGCCGGGGACTAGCGGGACAAGATACGCAGTATTTT.

The gene calls are TRBV20-1 and TRBJ2-1, with TRBD1 identical over 7 bases. Germline V gene lookup returns CDR1 DFQATT and CDR2 SNEGSKA (reference sequence). The CDR3 runs 13 residues. Written as DNA, the CDR3 is TGCAGCGCCACAGGGGTCTTCTACAATGAGCAGTTCTTC. Translation: CSATGVFYNEQFF.

This chain uses TRBV7-8 with TRBJ2-1, with 13 bases lining up with TRBD2. CDR1 is SGHVS and CDR2 is FQNEAQ in the germline V gene. V was pared by 1 base and J by 6 bases, with 9 bases of the junction left unmatched. The CDR3 is made up of 18 amino acids. CDR3: CASSLGEKGLAGANEQFF. The DNA for the CDR3 is TGTGCCAGCAGCTTAGGCGAAAAAGGACTAGCGGGAGCCAATGAGCAGTTCTTC. The whole variable domain, filled in from reference TRBV7-8 and TRBJ2-1, reads GAGVSQSPRYKVAKRGQDVALRCDPISGHVSLFWYQQALGQGPEFLTYFQNEAQLDKSGLPSDRFFAERPEGSVSTLKIQRTQQEDSAVYLCASSLGEKGLAGANEQFFGPGTRLTVL.

This clonotype was observed a few times. V is TRBV6-2 or TRBV6-3 and J is TRBJ1-5; perhaps TRBD1 as D (5 bases). CDR3 length: 15 residues. Germline loops: CDR1 MNHEY, CDR2 SVGEGT. Trimming took off 1 base at V and 4 bases at J, with 11 bases between the two ends. CDR3 nucleotide sequence: TGTGCCAGCAGTTACTACGGGGCTGGGAATCAGCCCCAGCATTTT. Its protein is CASSYYGAGNQPQHF.